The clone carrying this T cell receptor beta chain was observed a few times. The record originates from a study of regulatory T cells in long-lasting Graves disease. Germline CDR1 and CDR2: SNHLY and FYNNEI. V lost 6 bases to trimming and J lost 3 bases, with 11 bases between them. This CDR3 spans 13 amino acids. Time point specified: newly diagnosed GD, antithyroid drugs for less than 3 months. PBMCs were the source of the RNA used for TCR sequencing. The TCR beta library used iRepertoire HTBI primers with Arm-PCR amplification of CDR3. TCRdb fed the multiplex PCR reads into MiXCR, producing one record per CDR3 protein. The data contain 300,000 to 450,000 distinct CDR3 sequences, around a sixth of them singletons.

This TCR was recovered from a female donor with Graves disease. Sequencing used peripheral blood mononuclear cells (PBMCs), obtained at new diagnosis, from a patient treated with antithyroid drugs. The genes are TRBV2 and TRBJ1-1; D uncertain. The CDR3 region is CASSEALYTEAFF. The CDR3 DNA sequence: TGTGCCAGCAGCGAGGCACTCTACACTGAAGCTTTCTTT.